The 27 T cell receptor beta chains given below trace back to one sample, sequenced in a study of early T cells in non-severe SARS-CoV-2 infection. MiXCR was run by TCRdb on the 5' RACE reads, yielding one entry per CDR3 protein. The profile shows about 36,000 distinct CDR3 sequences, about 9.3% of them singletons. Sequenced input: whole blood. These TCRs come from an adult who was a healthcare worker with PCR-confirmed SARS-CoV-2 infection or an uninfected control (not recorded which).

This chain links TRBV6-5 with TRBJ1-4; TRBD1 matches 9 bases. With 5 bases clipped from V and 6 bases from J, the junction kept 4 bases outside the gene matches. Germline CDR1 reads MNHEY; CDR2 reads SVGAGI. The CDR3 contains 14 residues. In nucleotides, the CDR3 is TGTGCCAGCAGTCGACAGGGGGGCGATGAAAAACTGTTTTTT. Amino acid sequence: CASSRQGGDEKLFF.

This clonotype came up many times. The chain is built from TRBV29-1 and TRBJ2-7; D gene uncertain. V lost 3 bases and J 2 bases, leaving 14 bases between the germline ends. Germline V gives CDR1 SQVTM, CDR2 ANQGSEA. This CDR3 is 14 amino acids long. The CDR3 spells CSVDEEQLAYEQYF. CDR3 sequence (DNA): TGCAGCGTTGACGAAGAACAGTTAGCCTACGAGCAGTACTTC.

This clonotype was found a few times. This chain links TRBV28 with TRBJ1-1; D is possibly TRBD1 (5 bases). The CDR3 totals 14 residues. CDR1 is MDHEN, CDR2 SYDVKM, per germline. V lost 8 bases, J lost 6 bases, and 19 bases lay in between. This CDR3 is CASGIGQGYSEAFF. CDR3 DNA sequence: TGTGCCAGCGGGATTGGGCAGGGATACTCTGAAGCTTTCTTT. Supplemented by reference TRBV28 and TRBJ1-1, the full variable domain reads DVKVTQSSRYLVKRTGEKVFLECVQDMDHENMFWYRQDPGLGLRLIYFSYDVKMKEKGDIPEGYSVSREKKERFSLILESASTNQTSMYLCASGIGQGYSEAFFGQGTRLTVV.

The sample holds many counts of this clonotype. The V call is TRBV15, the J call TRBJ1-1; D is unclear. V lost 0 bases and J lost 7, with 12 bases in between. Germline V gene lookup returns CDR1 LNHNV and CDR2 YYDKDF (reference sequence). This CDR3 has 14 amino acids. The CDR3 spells CATSRDVETDEAFF. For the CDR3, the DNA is TGTGCCACCAGCAGAGATGTAGAGACGGATGAAGCTTTCTTT.

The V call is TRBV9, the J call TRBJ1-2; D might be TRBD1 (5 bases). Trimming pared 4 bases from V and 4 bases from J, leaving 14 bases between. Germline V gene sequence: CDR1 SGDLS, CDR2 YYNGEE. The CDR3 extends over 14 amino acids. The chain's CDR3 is CASSSQQGFYGYTF. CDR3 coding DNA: TGTGCCAGCAGCTCCCAGCAGGGTTTCTATGGCTACACCTTC.

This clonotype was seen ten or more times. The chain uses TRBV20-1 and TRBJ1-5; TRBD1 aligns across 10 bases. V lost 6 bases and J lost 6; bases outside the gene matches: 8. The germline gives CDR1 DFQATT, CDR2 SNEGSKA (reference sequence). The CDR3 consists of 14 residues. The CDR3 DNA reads TGCAGTGCCCCGGACAGGGGGAGTATTCAGCCCCAGCATTTT. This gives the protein CSAPDRGSIQPQHF.

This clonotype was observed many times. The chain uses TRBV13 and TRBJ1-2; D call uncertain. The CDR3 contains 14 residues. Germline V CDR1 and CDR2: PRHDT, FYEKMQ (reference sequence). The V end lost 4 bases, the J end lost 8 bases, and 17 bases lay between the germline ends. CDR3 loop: CASSSSPETGGYTF. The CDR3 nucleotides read TGTGCCAGCAGCTCCTCACCCGAGACGGGCGGCTACACCTTC.

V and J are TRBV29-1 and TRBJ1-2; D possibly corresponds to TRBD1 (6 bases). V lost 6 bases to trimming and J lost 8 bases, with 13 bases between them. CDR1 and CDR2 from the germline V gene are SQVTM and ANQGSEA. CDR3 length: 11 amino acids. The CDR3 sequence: CSVGAGAGYTF. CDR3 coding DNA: TGCAGCGTGGGCGCAGGGGCCGGCTACACCTTC.

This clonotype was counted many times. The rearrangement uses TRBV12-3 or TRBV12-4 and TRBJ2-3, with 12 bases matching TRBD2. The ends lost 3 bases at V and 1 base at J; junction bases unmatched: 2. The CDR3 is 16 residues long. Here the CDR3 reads CASSFGLAGRTDTQYF. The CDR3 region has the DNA TGTGCCAGCAGTTTTGGACTAGCGGGGCGCACAGATACGCAGTATTTT.

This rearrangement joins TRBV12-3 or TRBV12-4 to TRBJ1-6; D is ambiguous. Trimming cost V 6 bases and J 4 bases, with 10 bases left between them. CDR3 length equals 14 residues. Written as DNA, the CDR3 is TGTGCCAGCAGCCCCACACCGTATAATTCACCCCTCCACTTT. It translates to CASSPTPYNSPLHF.

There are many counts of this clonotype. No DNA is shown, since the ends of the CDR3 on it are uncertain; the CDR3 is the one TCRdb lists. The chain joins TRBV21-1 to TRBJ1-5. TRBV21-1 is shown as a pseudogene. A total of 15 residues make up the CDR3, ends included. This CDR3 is CASSKVARGNQPQHF.

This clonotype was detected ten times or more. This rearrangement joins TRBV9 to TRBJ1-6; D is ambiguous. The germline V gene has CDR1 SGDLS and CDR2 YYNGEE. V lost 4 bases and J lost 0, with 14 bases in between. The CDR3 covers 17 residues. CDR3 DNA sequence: TGTGCCAGCAGCCGGACGGGGTCCAGCTCCTATAATTCACCCCTCCACTTT. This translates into CASSRTGSSSYNSPLHF.

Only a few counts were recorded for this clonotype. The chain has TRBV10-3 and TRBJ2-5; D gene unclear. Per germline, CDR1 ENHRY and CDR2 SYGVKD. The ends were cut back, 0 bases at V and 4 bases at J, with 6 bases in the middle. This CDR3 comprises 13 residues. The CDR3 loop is CAISESEVETQYF. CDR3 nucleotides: TGTGCCATCAGTGAGTCTGAAGTAGAGACCCAGTACTTC.

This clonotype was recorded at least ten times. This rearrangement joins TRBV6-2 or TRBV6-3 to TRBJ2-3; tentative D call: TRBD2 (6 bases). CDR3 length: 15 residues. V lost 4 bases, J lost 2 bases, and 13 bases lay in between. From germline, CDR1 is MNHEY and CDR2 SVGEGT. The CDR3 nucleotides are TGTGCCAGCAGTTCTCCCCGGCGGGACACAGATACGCAGTATTTT. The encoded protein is CASSSPRRDTDTQYF.

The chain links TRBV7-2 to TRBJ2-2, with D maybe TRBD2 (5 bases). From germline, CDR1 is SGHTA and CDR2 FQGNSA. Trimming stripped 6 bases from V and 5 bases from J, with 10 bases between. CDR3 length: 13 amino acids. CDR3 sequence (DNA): TGTGCCAGCAGTCCGGACTCGACCGGGGAGCTGTTTTTT. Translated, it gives CASSPDSTGELFF. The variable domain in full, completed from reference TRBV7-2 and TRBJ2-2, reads GAGVSQSPSNKVTEKGKDVELRCDPISGHTALYWYRQSLGQGLEFLIYFQGNSAPDKSGLPSDRFSAERTGGSVSTLTIQRTQQEDSAVYLCASSPDSTGELFFGEGSRLTVL.

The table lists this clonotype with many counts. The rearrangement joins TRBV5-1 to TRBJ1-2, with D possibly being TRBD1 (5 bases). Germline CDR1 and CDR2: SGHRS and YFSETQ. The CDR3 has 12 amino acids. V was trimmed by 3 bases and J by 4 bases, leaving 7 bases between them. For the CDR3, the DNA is TGCGCCAGCAGCTCGGACATCTATGGCTACACCTTC. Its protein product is CASSSDIYGYTF.

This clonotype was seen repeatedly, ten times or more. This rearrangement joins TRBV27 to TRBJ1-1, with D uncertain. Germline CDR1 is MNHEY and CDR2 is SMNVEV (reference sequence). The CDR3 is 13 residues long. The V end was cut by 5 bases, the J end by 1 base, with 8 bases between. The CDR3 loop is CASSLERNTEAFF. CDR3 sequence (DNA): TGTGCCAGCAGTCTCGAGAGGAACACTGAAGCTTTCTTT.

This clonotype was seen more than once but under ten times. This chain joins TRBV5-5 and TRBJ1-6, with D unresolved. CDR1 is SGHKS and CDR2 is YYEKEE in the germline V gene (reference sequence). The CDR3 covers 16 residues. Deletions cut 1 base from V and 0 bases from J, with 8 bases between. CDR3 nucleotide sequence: TGTGCCAGCAGCTTGACCGGGAGCTCCTATAATTCACCCCTCCACTTT. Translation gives CASSLTGSSYNSPLHF.

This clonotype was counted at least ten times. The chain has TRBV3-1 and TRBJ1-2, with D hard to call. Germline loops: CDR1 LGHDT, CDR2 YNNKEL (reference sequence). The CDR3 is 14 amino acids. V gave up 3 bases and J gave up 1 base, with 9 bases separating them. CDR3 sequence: CASSHRTNNYGYTF. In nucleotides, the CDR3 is TGTGCCAGCAGCCACAGAACTAATAACTATGGCTACACCTTC. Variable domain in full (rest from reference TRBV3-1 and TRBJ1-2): DTAVSQTPKYLVTQMGNDKSIKCEQNLGHDTMYWYKQDSKKFLKIMFSYNNKELIINETVPNRFSPKSPDKAHLNLHINSLELGDSAVYFCASSHRTNNYGYTFGSGTRLTVV.

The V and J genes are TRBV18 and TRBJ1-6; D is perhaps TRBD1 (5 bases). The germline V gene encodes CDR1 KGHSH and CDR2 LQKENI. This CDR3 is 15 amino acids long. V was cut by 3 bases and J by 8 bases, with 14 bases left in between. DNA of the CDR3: TGTGCCAGCTCACCTCGACAGAGACCGGATTCACCCCTCCACTTT. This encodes CASSPRQRPDSPLHF. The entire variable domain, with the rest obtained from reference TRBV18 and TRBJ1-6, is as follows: NAGVMQNPRHLVRRRGQEARLRCSPMKGHSHVYWYRQLPEEGLKFMVYLQKENIIDESGMPKERFSAEFPKEGPSILRIQQVVRGDSAAYFCASSPRQRPDSPLHFGNGTRLTVT.

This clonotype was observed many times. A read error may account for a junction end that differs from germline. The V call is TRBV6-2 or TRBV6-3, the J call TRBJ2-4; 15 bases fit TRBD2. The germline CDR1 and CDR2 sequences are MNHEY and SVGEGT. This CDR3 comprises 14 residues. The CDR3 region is CASSPGTSGGPRDF. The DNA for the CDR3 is TGTGCCAGCAGTCCCGGGACTAGCGGGGGGCCTAGGGACTTC.

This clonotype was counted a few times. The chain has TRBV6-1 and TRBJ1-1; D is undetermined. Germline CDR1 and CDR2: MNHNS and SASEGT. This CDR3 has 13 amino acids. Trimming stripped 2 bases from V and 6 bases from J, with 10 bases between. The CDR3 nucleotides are TGTGCCAGCAGTGAATTGTCGCCGCCTGAAGCTTTCTTT. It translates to CASSELSPPEAFF.

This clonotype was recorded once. CDR3 nucleotides: TGTGCCAGCAGCCCGCGGGGGGCGCACTCCTACGAGCAGTACTTC. Amino acids: CASSPRGAHSYEQYF. The V and J genes are TRBV3-1 and TRBJ2-7, with TRBD2 matching 8 bases. The CDR3 extends over 15 amino acids. J lost 0 bases, V lost 4 bases, and 5 bases had no gene match. Germline V gene sequence: CDR1 LGHDT, CDR2 YNNKEL (reference sequence).

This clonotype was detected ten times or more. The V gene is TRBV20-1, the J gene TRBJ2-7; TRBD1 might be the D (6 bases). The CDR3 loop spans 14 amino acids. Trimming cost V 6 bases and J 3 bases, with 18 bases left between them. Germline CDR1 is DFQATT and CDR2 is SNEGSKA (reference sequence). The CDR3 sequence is CSAKKGGLDYEQYF. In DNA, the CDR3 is TGCAGTGCAAAAAAAGGGGGTTTAGACTACGAGCAGTACTTC.

The CDR3 region has the DNA TGTGCCAGCAGTTTTTCCAGGGGGAGGTCACCCCTCCACTTT. It codes for CASSFSRGRSPLHF. The chain has TRBV12-3 or TRBV12-4 and TRBJ1-6; the match to TRBD1 covers 7 bases. CDR3 length equals 14 residues. Trimming cost V 3 bases and J 10 bases; bases outside gene matches: 6.

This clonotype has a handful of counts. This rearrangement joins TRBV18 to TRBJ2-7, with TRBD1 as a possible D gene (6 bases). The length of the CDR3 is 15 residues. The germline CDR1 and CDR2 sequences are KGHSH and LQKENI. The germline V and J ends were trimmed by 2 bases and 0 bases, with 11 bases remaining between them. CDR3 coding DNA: TGTGCCAGCTCACCAGACGACAGGATCTCCTACGAGCAGTACTTC. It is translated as CASSPDDRISYEQYF.

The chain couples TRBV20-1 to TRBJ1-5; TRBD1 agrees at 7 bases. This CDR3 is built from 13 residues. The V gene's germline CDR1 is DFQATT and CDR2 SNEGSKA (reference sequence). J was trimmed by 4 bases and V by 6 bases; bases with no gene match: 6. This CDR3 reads CSALDRVNQPQHF. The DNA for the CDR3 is TGCAGTGCACTTGACAGGGTAAATCAGCCCCAGCATTTT.